These 9 T cell receptor beta chains share one sample of origin, sequenced in a study of CD8 T cells in ankylosing spondylitis. Study conclusions and caveats: Blood of patients with ankylosing spondylitis appeared to be characterized by a TCR beta motif of several highly homologous variants.

Their antigens remain unidentified. TCRdb re-derived calls from the 5' RACE reads in MiXCR, one entry per CDR3 protein. The table lists approximately 540,000 distinct CDR3 sequences, more than 9.5% of them singletons, with 6.5% to 7% in the top ten. Sequenced sample: blood, either unsorted or a sorted T cell fraction (not recorded which). Every receptor here comes from a male donor with ankylosing spondylitis.

The chain uses TRBV14 and TRBJ2-1, with 8 bases lining up with TRBD2. V shed 5 bases, J shed 10 bases, and the junction held 13 bases outside the gene matches. Germline loops: CDR1 SGHDN, CDR2 FVKESK. The CDR3 sequence is 15 residues long. The CDR3 bases are TGTGCCAGCAGCTCTACTAGCGGAGGAGGATTAGAGCAGTTCTTC. It encodes CASSSTSGGGLEQFF.

In its sample, this clonotype was seen a few times. V gene TRBV3-1 combines with J gene TRBJ1-2, with a possible D match to TRBD1 (6 bases). CDR3 length: 14 amino acids. The V and J ends lost 5 bases and 0 bases respectively, with 10 bases between them. Germline values: CDR1 LGHDT, CDR2 YNNKEL (reference sequence). CDR3 loop: CASSRTDPNYGYTF. The CDR3 DNA reads as TGTGCCAGCAGCAGGACAGACCCTAACTATGGCTACACCTTC.

For the CDR3, the DNA is TGTGCCAGCAGCGTAGATGAACCAGGGCGGAATGAGCAGTTCTTC. Protein sequence: CASSVDEPGRNEQFF. The chain joins TRBV9 to TRBJ2-1; D is possibly TRBD1 (5 bases). V was shortened by 0 bases and J by 7 bases, with 14 bases between the two germline ends. The CDR3 contains 15 residues. Germline-derived CDR1 and CDR2 are SGDLS and YYNGEE.

The table lists this clonotype with a count of one. The chain joins TRBV30 to TRBJ1-4; TRBD1 agrees at 7 bases. V trimming: 7 bases; J trimming: 4 bases; junction bases outside the gene matches: 3. The CDR3 covers 12 residues. Germline assignment: CDR1 GTSNPN and CDR2 SVGIG (reference sequence). CDR3 coding DNA: TGTGCCTACCGGGACAGTAATGAAAAACTGTTTTTT. It yields the protein CAYRDSNEKLFF.

This clonotype was counted a few times. The chain has TRBV11-2 and TRBJ2-7, with D possibly TRBD1 on 5 matching bases. V was trimmed by 6 bases and J by 1 base, leaving 13 bases between them. CDR1 is SGHAT and CDR2 is FQNNGV in the germline V gene. CDR3 length: 14 amino acids. CDR3 region: CASSTTGSSYEQYF. DNA for the CDR3: TGTGCCAGCAGTACAACAGGCTCATCCTACGAGCAGTACTTC.

The chain couples TRBV27 to TRBJ2-3; maybe TRBD2 (5 bases). The CDR3 totals 15 residues. The germline gives CDR1 MNHEY, CDR2 SMNVEV (reference sequence). Trimming took 6 bases from V and 3 from J, leaving 16 bases between them. CDR3 sequence reads: CASSVGGGRTDTQYF. CDR3 DNA sequence: TGTGCCAGCAGCGTCGGCGGAGGAAGGACAGATACGCAGTATTTT.

In its sample, this clonotype was seen a few times. V usage is TRBV12-3 or TRBV12-4 and J usage is TRBJ1-2; TRBD1 matches 9 bases. The CDR3 length is 14 residues. J lost 6 bases, V lost 2 bases, and 4 bases had no gene match. The CDR3 sequence: CASSLRDRAHGYTF. In DNA, the CDR3 is TGTGCCAGCAGTTTAAGGGACAGGGCTCATGGCTACACCTTC.

The chain is built from TRBV11-1 and TRBJ2-2; 13 bases map to TRBD2. In germline, CDR1 is SGHAT, CDR2 FQDESV (reference sequence). Trimming took 3 bases from V and 4 from J; bases not matched to a gene: 14. CDR3 length equals 20 residues. The CDR3 loop reads CASSLDGLLAGGLSTGELFF. The DNA for the CDR3 is TGTGCCAGCAGCTTGGACGGCTTACTAGCGGGAGGGCTGAGCACCGGGGAGCTGTTTTTT.

The chain combines TRBV20-1 with TRBJ2-7; the D is unclear. CDR1 and CDR2 (germline): DFQATT, SNEGSKA (reference sequence). Between the trimmed V and J ends, which lost 0 bases and 5 bases, there was a span of 14 bases. The CDR3 sequence is 14 residues long. This chain's CDR3 is CSARDWPRRDEQYF. The CDR3 DNA sequence: TGCAGTGCTAGAGATTGGCCGCGTCGAGACGAGCAGTACTTC.